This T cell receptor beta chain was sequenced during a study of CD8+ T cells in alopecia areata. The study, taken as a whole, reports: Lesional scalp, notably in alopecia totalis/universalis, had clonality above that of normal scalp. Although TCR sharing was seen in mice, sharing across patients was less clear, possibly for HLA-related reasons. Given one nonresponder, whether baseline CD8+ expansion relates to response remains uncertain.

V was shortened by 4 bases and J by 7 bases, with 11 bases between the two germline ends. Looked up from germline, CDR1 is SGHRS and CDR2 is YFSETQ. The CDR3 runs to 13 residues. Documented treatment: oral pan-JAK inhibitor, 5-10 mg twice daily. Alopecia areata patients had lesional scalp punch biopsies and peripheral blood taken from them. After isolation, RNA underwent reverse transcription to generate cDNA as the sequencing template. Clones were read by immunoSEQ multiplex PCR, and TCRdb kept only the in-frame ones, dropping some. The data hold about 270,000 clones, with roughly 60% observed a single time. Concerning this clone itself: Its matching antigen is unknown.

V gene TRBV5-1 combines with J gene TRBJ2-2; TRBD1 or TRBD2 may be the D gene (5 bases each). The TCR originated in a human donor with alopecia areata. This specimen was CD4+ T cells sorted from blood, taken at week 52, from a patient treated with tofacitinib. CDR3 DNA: TGCGCCAGCAGCAGGGGAGATAACGGGGAGCTGTTTTTT. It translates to CASSRGDNGELFF.